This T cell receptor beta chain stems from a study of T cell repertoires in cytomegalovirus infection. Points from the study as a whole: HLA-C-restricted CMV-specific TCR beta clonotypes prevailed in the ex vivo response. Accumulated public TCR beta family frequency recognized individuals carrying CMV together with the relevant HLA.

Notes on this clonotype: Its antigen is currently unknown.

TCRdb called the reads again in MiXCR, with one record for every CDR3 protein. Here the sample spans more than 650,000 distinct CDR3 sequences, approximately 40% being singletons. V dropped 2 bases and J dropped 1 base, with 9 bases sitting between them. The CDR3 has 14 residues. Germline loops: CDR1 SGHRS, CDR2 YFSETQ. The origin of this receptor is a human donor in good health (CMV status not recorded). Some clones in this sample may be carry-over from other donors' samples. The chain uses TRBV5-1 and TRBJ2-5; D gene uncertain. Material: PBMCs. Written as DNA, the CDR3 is TGCGCCAGCAGCTTTGGATTGACCCAAGAGACCCAGTACTTC. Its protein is CASSFGLTQETQYF.